This TCR beta chain was observed in a study of metastatic and nonmetastatic thyroid tumors. This clone was picked up a small number of times. The same CDR3 can be traced to other DNA sequences in this sample. Each patient went into thyroid surgery without having received any treatment. The CDR3 has 14 residues. Germline lookup yields CDR1 MDHEN and CDR2 SYDVKM. Between the trimmed V and J ends, which lost 5 bases and 3 bases, there was a span of 13 bases. TCRdb re-analyzed the PCR reads through MiXCR. In the table there are some 31,000 clones, approximately 15% of which are singletons. This chain joins TRBV28 and TRBJ1-1; no firm D call. The source is a female donor with papillary thyroid cancer or a benign thyroid nodule (not recorded which). Some clones in this sample may be carry-over from other donors' samples. Input material: blood. The CDR3 region has the DNA TGTGCCAGCAGTCCTGGATACAGTTACACTGAAGCTTTCTTT. As protein: CASSPGYSYTEAFF.